This paragraph reports one T cell receptor beta chain. This clonotype was counted only a few times. This receptor's antigen is unknown. Base quality data are lacking; no much larger clone is found one base away. The library was produced with 5' RACE. The run used an Illumina HiSeq 2500. A second about 7 to 12 cycle PCR used a sample-barcoded 5' primer and a J-beta primer mix. A unique molecular identifier was introduced onto each TCR beta cDNA molecule by a template-switch 5' adaptor carrying 12 random nucleotides. Each sample yielded at least 3 million CDR3-containing paired-end reads. The Mint cDNA synthesis kit, primed by a TRBC-specific oligonucleotide, was used to synthesize first-strand cDNA from all RNA. After uracil-DNA glycosylase treatment, a first 18-cycle PCR used universal primers M1SS and BC2_uni_R on all cDNA. In the source study's methods: Normalization of each sample was performed by random selection of 1 million high-quality reads, each carrying a distinct molecular identifier. Instead of being binned into consensus sequences, reads that shared molecular identifiers were thrown out. MiTCR, set to a Q25 quality threshold and the strictest error-elimination algorithm, was used for CDR3 identification, clonotype clustering and error correction. Lower-bound total TCR beta diversity was estimated with a nonparametric unseen species model using Euler transformation. Starting from the raw public reads, TCRdb applied fastp trimming at Q25, assembled clones with MiXCR and retained in-frame beta chains. Identical CDR3 proteins give one entry, which carries the most common genes and DNA. In this record, the V and J calls reflect TCRdb's handling and not the investigators' own analysis. The table for this sample lists 1.4 million to 1.5 million distinct CDR3 sequences; about 43% of them were counted only once. The ten largest account for approximately 7.9% of the sample.

The CDR3 runs 17 amino acids, cysteine and phenylalanine included. Left in the record is the CDR3 DNA by itself, 51 bases read in frame from the first base. V is shortened by 4 bases, J by 0 bases, and the region joining them spans 19 bases. CDR1 and CDR2, per the germline V gene, are SGDLS and YYNGEE. This entry is derived from a study of blood T cells in healthy people across ages (dated by TCRdb to the mid-2010s). With regard to the full study: In model experiments, template switching captured about one uniquely barcoded TCR beta cDNA molecule for every two T cells. To track age-related changes in TCR beta repertoire diversity, the study relied on deep sequencing normalized with unique cDNA molecular identifiers. The donors were split into four age groups: young (average around 15 years), middle-aged (around 40), aged (approximately 60) and long-lived (approximately 89). For two donors (one aged 18 to 30 and one aged 80 or older), the study analyzed two additional independent replicas of 1 million unique cDNA reads from the same blood draw. To avoid experimental bias, donors of different ages were distributed randomly across sequencing lanes.

On the study overall, not on this receptor specifically: Conclusive comparison of naive and antigen-experienced compartments was prevented by the profiling of bulk unsorted PBMCs. Because the CMV infection status of the donors was unknown, age-related changes in expanded clonotypes may potentially have been confounded. There was a strong correlation between observed TCR beta diversity and the percentage of naive T cells measured by flow cytometry. Observed TCR beta diversity per million T cells fell roughly linearly with age, and a significant reduction was already apparent by age about 36. Compared with the aged group, the long-lived group had more naive CD4+ T cells, fewer expanded clones and increased TCR diversity, suggesting age selection. Estimates of total diversity from one million sequenced T cells were regarded as lower bounds and underestimates.

The roughly 39 donors, aged roughly 6 to 95 years, were systemically healthy Caucasian individuals from Russia. Around 9.9 milliliters of peripheral blood were collected from each donor into EDTA-treated Vacutainer tubes. PBMCs were isolated by Ficoll-Paque density-gradient centrifugation, with at least 6 million obtained per sample. Trizol reagent was used to extract total RNA from PBMCs, with at least 5.5 micrograms per sample. Naive CD45RAhigh/CD27high T cell percentages were measured by flow cytometry on a PBMC aliquot from every donor. The sequence was collected from a woman between 18 and 30 years old in good health. The sequenced sample was blood. The sequence links TRBV9 to TRBJ2-5, with no D gene named confidently. The DNA sequence is as follows: TGTGCCAGCAGCCTGCACGAAGATTGGACCTACCAAGAGACCCAGTACTTC. This yields the protein CASSLHEDWTYQETQYF.